The present TCR beta chain was sequenced within a study of T cell repertoires in cytomegalovirus infection (dated by TCRdb to about 2019). About the investigation overall: The peptide stimulations were aimed at well-studied HLA-B-restricted epitopes as well as recently identified HLA-C-restricted CMV epitopes, whose presentation resists viral immunomodulation. The HLA type of each donor mattered for the analysis, because public TCR beta signatures pointed to carriage of CMV infection along with the matching HLA type. Findings and caveats that apply to the study as a whole: Cumulative frequency of public TCR beta family members discriminated carriers of CMV infection plus the relevant HLA type in this cohort and an independent 352-donor cohort. The ex vivo response was dominated by HLA-C-restricted CMV-specific TCR beta clonotypes, which also provided the single most frequent clonotype in two of eight donors.

Sequencing was performed on an Illumina HiSeq 1500. TCRdb ran its own pipeline on the public reads, namely fastp trimming at Q25 and MiXCR clone calling, and kept in-frame beta chains. Each CDR3 protein gets just one entry, which takes the most common genes and DNA from the rows behind it. In all, the sample holds about 900,000 distinct CDR3 sequences, and around 30% of those were seen once. The leading ten clones occupy about an eighth of the sample. V is pared back by 2 bases and J by 8 bases, with 12 bases lying between the germline termini. CDR1 and CDR2 are read off the germline V gene as KGHSH and LQKENI. The CDR3 starts with the cysteine, ends with the phenylalanine, and has 13 residues. Only CDR3 DNA is held: 39 bases, read in frame from base 1. In the paper's terms, the treatment or condition label means: in vitro stimulation with specific CMV peptide epitopes to enrich CMV-specific T cells.

As regards this clonotype: Its antigen is not yet known. No much larger clone exists at a distance of one base, and base qualities are not known.

The chain links TRBV18 with TRBJ1-2, with the D gene not confidently named. The starting material was cultured CD8+ T cells from PBMCs, obtained from culture after CMV antigen stimulation. This sequence was found in a human donor in good health (CMV status not recorded). Some clones in this sample may be carry-over from other donors' samples. The sequenced DNA is TGTGCCAGCTCACCAGCTGGGCAGCCGGGCTACACCTTC. Its product reads: CASSPAGQPGYTF.